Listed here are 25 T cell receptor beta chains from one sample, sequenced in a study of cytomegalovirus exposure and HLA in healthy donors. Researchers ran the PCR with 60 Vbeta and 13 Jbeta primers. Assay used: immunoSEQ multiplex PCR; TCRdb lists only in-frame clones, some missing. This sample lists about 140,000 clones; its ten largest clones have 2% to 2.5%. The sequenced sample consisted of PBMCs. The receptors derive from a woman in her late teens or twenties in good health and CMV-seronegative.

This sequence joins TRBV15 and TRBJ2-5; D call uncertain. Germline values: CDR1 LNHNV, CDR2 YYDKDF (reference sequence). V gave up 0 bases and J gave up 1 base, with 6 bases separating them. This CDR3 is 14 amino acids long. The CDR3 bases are TGTGCCACCAGCAGAGATCTCGGCCAAGAGACCCAGTACTTC. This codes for CATSRDLGQETQYF.

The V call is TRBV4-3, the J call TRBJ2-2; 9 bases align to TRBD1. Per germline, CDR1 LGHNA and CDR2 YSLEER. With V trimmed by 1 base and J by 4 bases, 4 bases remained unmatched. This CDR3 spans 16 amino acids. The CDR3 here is CASSQVPGQGTGELFF. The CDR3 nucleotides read TGCGCCAGCAGCCAAGTCCCGGGACAGGGCACCGGGGAGCTGTTTTTT.

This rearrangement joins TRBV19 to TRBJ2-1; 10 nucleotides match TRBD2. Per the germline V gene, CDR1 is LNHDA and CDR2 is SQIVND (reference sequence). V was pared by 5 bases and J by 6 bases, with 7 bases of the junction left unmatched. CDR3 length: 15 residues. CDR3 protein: CASSYAGTSVNEQFF. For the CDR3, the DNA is TGTGCCAGTAGTTACGCCGGGACTAGCGTCAATGAGCAGTTCTTC.

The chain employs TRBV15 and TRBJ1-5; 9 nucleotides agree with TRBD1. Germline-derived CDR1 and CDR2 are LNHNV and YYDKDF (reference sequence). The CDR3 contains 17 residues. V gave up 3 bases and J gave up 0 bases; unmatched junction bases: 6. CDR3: CATSRLGQGHSNQPQHF. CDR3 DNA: TGTGCCACCAGCAGGTTGGGACAGGGCCATAGCAATCAGCCCCAGCATTTT.

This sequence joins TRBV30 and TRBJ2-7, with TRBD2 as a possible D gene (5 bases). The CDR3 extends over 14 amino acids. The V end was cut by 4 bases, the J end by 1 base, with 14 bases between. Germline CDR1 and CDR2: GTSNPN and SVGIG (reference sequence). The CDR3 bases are TGTGCCTGGAATTATGGGAGTGGTTCCTACGAGCAGTACGTC. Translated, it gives CAWNYGSGSYEQYV.

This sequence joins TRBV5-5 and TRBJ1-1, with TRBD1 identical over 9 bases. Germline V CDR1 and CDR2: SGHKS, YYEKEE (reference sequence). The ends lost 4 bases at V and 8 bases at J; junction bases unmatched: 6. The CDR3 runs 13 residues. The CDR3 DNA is TGTGCCAGCAGCCCCTGGGGGACAGGGGAAGCTTTCTTT. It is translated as CASSPWGTGEAFF.

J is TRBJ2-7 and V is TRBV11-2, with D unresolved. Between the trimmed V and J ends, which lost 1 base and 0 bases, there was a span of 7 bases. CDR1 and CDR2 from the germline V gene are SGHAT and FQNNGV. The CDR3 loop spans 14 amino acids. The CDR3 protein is CASSLGRNSYEQYF. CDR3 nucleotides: TGTGCCAGCAGCTTAGGTAGAAACTCCTACGAGCAGTACTTC.

This CDR3 reads CASSGPRSEQFF. The CDR3 region has the DNA TGTGCCAGCAGCGGGCCAAGAAGTGAGCAGTTCTTC. This chain joins TRBV7-2 and TRBJ2-1; D unresolved. Germline V gene data show CDR1 as SGHTA and CDR2 as FQGNSA. V gave up 5 bases and J gave up 9 bases, with 11 bases separating them. CDR3 size: 12 residues.

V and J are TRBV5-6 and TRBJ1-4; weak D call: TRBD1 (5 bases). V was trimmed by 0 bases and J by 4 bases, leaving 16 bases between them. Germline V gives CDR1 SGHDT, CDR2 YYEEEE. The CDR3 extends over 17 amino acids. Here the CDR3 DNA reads TGTGCCAGCAGCTTGGCCGGGCAACGACAGTTTAATGAAAAACTGTTTTTT. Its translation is CASSLAGQRQFNEKLFF.

CDR3 bases: TGTGCCAGCAGCATAGCGGGAGGGCCAGCGGAGACCCAGTACTTC. This encodes CASSIAGGPAETQYF. V and J are TRBV7-3 and TRBJ2-5; 11 bases map to TRBD2. The CDR3 totals 15 residues. Per the germline V gene, CDR1 is SGHTA and CDR2 is FQGTGA. The trim removed 5 bases at V and 5 bases at J, leaving 7 bases unmatched.

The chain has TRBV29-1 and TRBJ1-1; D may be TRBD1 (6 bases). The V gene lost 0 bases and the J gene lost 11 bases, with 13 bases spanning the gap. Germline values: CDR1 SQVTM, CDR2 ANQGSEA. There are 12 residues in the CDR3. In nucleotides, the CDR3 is TGCAGCGTTGAAGATGACAGGCCGCGGGCTTTCTTT. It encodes CSVEDDRPRAFF.

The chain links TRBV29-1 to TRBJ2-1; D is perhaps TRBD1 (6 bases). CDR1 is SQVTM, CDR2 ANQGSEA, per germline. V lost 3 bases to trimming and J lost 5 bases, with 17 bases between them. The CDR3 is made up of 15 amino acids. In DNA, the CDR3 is TGCAGCGTTGATACCCCCGGGACACAAAACAATGAGCAGTTCTTC. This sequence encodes CSVDTPGTQNNEQFF.

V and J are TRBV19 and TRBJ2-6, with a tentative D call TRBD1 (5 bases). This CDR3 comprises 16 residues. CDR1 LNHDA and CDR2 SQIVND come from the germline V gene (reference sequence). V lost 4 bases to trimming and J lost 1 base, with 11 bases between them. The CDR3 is CASSSQGLSGANVLTF. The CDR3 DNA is TGTGCCAGTAGTAGTCAGGGATTATCTGGGGCCAACGTCCTGACTTTC.

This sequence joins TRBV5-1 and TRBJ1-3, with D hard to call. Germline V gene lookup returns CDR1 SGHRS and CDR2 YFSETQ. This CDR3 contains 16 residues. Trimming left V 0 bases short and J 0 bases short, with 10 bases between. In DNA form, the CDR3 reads TGCGCCAGCAGCTTGGCGGGGAGGGCCTCTGGAAACACCATATATTTT. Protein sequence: CASSLAGRASGNTIYF.

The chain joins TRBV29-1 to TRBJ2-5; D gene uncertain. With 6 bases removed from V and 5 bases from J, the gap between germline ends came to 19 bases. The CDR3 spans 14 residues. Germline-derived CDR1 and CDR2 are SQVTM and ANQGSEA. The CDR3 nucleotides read TGCAGCGTCCTCACCATACGGAGTGCGGAGACCCAGTACTTC. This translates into CSVLTIRSAETQYF.

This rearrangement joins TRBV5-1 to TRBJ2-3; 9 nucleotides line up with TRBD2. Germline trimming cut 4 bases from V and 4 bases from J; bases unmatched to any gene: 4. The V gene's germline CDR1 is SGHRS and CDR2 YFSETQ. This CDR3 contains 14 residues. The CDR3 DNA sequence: TGCGCCAGCAGCAGTAGCGGGAGACCAGATACGCAGTATTTT. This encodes CASSSSGRPDTQYF.

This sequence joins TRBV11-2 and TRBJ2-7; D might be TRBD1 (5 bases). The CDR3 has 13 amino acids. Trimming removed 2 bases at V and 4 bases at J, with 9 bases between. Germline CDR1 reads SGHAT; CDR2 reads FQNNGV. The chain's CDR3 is CASSLQGGYEQYV. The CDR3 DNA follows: TGTGCCAGCAGCTTACAGGGTGGGTACGAGCAGTACGTC.

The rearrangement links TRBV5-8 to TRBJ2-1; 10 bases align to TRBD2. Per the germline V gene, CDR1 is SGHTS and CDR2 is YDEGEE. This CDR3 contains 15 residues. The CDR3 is CAPGEASGRFNEQFF. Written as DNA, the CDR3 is TGTGCGCCCGGCGAGGCTAGCGGGAGATTCAATGAGCAGTTCTTC.

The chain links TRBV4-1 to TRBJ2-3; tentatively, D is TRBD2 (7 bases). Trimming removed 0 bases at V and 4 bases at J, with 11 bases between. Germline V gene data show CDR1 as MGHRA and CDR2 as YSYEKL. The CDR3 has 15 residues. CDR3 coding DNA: TGCGCCAGCAGCCAAGAGGGGGGGCGGTCAGATACGCAGTATTTT. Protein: CASSQEGGRSDTQYF.

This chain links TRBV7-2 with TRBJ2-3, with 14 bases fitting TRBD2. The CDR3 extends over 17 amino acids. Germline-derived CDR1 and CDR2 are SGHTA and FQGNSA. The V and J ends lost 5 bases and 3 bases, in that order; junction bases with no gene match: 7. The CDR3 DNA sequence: TGTGCCAGCAGCCCCCGACTAGCGGGAGGGTTTACAGATACGCAGTATTTT. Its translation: CASSPRLAGGFTDTQYF.

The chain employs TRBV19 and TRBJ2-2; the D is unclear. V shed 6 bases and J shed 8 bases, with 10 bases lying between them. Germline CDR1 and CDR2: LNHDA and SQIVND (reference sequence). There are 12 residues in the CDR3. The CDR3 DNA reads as TGTGCCAGTAGCCTCATCCAGGGGGAGCTGTTTTTT. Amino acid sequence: CASSLIQGELFF.

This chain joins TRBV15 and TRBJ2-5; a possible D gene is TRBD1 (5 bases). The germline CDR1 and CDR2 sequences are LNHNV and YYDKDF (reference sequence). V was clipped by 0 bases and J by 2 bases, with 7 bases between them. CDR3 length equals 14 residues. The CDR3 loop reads CATSRDGAQETQYF. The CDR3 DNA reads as TGTGCCACCAGCAGAGATGGGGCGCAAGAGACCCAGTACTTC.

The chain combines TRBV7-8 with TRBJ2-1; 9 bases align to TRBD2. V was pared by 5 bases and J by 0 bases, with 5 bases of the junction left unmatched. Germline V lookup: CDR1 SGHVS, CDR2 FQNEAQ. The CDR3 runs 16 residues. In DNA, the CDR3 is TGTGCCAGCAGCCCACTAGCGGGCCGCTCCTACAATGAGCAGTTCTTC. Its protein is CASSPLAGRSYNEQFF. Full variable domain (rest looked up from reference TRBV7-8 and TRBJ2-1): GAGVSQSPRYKVAKRGQDVALRCDPISGHVSLFWYQQALGQGPEFLTYFQNEAQLDKSGLPSDRFFAERPEGSVSTLKIQRTQQEDSAVYLCASSPLAGRSYNEQFFGPGTRLTVL.

DNA for the CDR3: TGTGCCAGCAGCCAAGAGCTAGCGGGCACAGATACGCAGTATTTT. Protein product: CASSQELAGTDTQYF. This chain joins TRBV4-2 and TRBJ2-3, with 7 positions matching TRBD2. Germline CDR1 and CDR2: LGHNA and YNFKEQ. CDR3 size: 15 residues. V gave up 0 bases and J gave up 1 base; unmatched junction bases: 1.

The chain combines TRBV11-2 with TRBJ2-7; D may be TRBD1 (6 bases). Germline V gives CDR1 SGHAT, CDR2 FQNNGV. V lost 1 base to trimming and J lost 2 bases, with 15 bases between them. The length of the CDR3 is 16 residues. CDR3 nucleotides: TGTGCCAGCAGCTTAGGATTCGCAGGGGTCCCCTACGAGCAGTACTTC. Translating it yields CASSLGFAGVPYEQYF.